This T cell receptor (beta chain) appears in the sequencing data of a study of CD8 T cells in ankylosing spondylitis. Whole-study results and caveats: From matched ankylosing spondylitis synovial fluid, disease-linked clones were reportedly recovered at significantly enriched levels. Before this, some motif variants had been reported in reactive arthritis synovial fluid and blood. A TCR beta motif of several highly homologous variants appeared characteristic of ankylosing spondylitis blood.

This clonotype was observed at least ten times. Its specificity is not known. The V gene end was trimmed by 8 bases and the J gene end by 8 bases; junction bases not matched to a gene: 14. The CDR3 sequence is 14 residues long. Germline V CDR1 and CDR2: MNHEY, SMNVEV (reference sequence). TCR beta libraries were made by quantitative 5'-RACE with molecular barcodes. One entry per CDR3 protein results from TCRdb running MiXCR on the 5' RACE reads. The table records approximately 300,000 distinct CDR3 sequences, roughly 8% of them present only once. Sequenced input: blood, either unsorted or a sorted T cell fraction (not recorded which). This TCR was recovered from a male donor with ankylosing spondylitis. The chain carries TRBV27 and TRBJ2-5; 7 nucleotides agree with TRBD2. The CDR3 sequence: CASALRLAENTQYF. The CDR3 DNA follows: TGTGCCAGCGCTCTCCGCCTAGCGGAAAACACCCAGTACTTC.